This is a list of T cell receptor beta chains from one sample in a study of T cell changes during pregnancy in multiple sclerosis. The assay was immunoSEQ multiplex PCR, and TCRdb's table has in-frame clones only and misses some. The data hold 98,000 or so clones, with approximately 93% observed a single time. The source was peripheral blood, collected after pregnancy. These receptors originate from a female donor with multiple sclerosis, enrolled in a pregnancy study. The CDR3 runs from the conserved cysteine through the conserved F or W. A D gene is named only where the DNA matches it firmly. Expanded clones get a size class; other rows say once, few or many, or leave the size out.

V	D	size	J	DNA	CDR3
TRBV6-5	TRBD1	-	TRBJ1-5	TGTGCCAGCAGTTACCCGGGACAGGGGTGGCAGCCCCAGCATTTT	CASSYPGQGWQPQHF
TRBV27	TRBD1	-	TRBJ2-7	TGTGCCAGCAGTTTTAAGGGGGCGGGCGAGCAGTACTTC	CASSFKGAGEQYF
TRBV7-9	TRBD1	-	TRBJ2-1	TGTGCCAGCAGTAGGGACAGGGGTCCCACGGTGTTTTACAATGAGCAGTTCTTC	CASSRDRGPTVFYNEQFF
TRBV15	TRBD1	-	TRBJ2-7	TGTGCCACCAGGATGACAGGGGGTCTTGACGAGCAGTACTTC	CATRMTGGLDEQYF
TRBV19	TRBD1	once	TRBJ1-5	TGTGCCAGTAGTTCCGGACAGGGTGGACAGCCCCAGCATTTT	CASSSGQGGQPQHF
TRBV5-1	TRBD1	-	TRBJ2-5	TGCGCCAGCAGCGTTGGACAGGTGCCGGGTGAGACCCAGTACTTC	CASSVGQVPGETQYF
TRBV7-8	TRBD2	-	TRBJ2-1	TGTGCCAGCAGCTTATCAGCGGCTAGCGGGAGTTCGCCGTACAATGAGCAGTTCTTC	CASSLSAASGSSPYNEQFF
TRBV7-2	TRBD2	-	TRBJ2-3	TGTGCCAGCACCCAGCGGACTAGCGAGACAGATACGCAGTATTTT	CASTQRTSETDTQYF
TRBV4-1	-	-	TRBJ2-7	TGCGCCAGCAGCCTTGGTTTGCCAGCCTACGAGCAGTACTTC	CASSLGLPAYEQYF
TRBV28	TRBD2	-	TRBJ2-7	TGTGCCAGCAGCTCAGAGAAAGCGGGAGGGCCGATTGAGCAGTACTTC	CASSSEKAGGPIEQYF
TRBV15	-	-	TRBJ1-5	TGTGCCACCAGCACCAACGATAGACAGGGCAATCAGCCCCAGCATTTT	CATSTNDRQGNQPQHF
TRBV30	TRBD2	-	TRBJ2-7	TGTGCCTGGAGTATCGGGAGGACCTACGAGCAGTACTTC	CAWSIGRTYEQYF
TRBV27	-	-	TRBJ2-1	TGTGCCAGCAGTCAGGGGTACACGTTGAATGAGCAGTTCTTC	CASSQGYTLNEQFF
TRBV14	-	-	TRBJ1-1	TGTGCCAGCAGCCAAGAGGGCTGGGCGGGCACTGAAGCTTTCTTT	CASSQEGWAGTEAFF
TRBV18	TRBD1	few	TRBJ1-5	TGTGCCAGCTCGTACGGACAGGGGCCCAATCAGCCCCAGCATTTT	CASSYGQGPNQPQHF
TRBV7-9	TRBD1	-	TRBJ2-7	TGTGCCAGCAGCTCAAGACAGGGGCCCTACGAGCAGTACTTC	CASSSRQGPYEQYF
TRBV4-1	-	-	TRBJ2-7	TGCGCCAGCAGCCTTATCGGGGGGCGAGACGAGCAGTACTTC	CASSLIGGRDEQYF
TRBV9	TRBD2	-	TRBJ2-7	TGTGCCAGCAGCGTAGCTATAGCGGGCGATTACGAGCAGTACTTC	CASSVAIAGDYEQYF
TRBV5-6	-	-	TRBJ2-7	TGTGCCAGCAGCTTGTCTTCCTACGAGCAGTACTTC	CASSLSSYEQYF
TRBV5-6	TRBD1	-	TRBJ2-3	TGTGCCAGCAGCTTTGATACAGGGGATAGCACAGATACGCAGTATTTT	CASSFDTGDSTDTQYF
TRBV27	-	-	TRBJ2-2	TGTGCCAGCAGTTTCAGTCGGGACACCGGGGAGCTGTTTTTT	CASSFSRDTGELFF
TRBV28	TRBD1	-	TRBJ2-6	TGTGCCAGCAGCACGATCCGGGACAGCCGCTCTGGGGCCAACGTCCTGACTTTC	CASSTIRDSRSGANVLTF
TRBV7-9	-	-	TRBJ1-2	TGTGCCAGCAGCTTAGAAAAGGGGCTTGGGTATGGCTACACCTTC	CASSLEKGLGYGYTF
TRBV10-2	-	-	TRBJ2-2	TGCGCCAGCTCAAGATTCGACAGGCTTGGGGCCGGGGAGCTGTTTTTT	CASSRFDRLGAGELFF
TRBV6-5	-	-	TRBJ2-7	TGTGCCAGCAGGGAGTACTACGAGCAGTACTTC	CASREYYEQYF
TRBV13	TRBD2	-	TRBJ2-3	TGTGCCAGCAGCTTTTGGACTAGCGGGAGTACAGATACGCAGTATTTT	CASSFWTSGSTDTQYF
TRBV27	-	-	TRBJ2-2	TGTGCCAGCAGTTGGGGAGCTCGTAGCACCGGGGAGCTGTTTTTT	CASSWGARSTGELFF
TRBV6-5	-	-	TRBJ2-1	TGTGCCAGCAGAACTAGACGGAGTGAGCAGTTCTTC	CASRTRRSEQFF
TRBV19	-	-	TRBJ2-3	TGTGCCAGTACCCCGACGGGGAGATCTATCTCCGGAGATACGCAGTATTTT	CASTPTGRSISGDTQYF
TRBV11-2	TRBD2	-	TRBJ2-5	TGTGCCAGCAGCTTACATCCGGGGGGAGAGACCCAGTACTTC	CASSLHPGGETQYF
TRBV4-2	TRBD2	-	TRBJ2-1	TGTGCCAGCAGCCGCCAAAGGACTAGCGCCGACAATGAGCAGTTCTTC	CASSRQRTSADNEQFF
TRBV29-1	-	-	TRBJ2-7	TGCAGCGTCTCGGACAGCTCCTACGAGCAGTACTTC	CSVSDSSYEQYF
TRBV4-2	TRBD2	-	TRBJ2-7	TGTGCCAGCAGCCCCTATCCCGGGACTAGTTCCTACGAGCAGTACTTC	CASSPYPGTSSYEQYF
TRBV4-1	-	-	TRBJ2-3	TGCGCCAGCAGCCCAGGGCCAGATACGCAGTATTTT	CASSPGPDTQYF
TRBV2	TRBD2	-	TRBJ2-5	TGTGCCAGCAGGAGGCACGGGACTAGCGGGACGCTACGTAAAGAGACCCAGTACTTC	CASRRHGTSGTLRKETQYF
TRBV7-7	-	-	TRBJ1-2	TGTGCCAGCACTACGGGGTTCGACACCTTC	CASTTGFDTF
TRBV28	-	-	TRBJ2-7	TGTGCCAGCCCCCCGGCCCGGCAGGCTTCCTACGAGCAGTACTTC	CASPPARQASYEQYF
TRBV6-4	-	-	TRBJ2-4	TGTGCCAGCAGTGCGCAGGGGGGAGGCATTCAGTACTTC	CASSAQGGGIQYF
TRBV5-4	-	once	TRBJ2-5	TGTGCCAGCCAAACGGCGGACCAAGAGACCCAGTACTTC	CASQTADQETQYF
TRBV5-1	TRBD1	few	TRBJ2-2	TGCGCCAGCAGTCCCCTACAGGGGGCAGCGAACACCGGGGAGCTGTTTTTT	CASSPLQGAANTGELFF
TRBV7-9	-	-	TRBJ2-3	TGTGCCAGCAGCTTAGCGTCTATCACAGATACGCAGTATTTT	CASSLASITDTQYF
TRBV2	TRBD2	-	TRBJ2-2	TGTGCCAGCAGTGCGAGGGCTAGCGGGAGGATGATGTTTTTT	CASSARASGRMMFF
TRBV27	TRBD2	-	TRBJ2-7	TGTGCCAGCAGTTTTCGAGCGGGGTACCACGAGCAGTACTTC	CASSFRAGYHEQYF
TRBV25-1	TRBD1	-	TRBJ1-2	TGTGCCAGCAGTGGGGGACAGGGGAACTATGGCTACACCTTC	CASSGGQGNYGYTF
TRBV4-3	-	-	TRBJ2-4	TGCGCCAGCAGCCAAGATGAGGCTCGCAGGGCGGCCAAAAACATTCAGTACTTC	CASSQDEARRAAKNIQYF
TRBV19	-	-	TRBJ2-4	TGTGCCAGTAGTATCCTAAAAGCCAAAAACATTCAGTACTTC	CASSILKAKNIQYF
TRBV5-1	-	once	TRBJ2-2	TGCGCCAGCAGCTTATCCACATGGGGGGAGCTGTTTTTT	CASSLSTWGELFF
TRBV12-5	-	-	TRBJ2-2	TGTGCTAGTACCGCGTGGAGCGGGACCGGGGAGCTGTTTTTT	CASTAWSGTGELFF
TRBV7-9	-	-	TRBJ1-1	TGTGCCAGCAGCTTCCCAAGCCGAAAACTCTACACTGAAGCTTTCTTT	CASSFPSRKLYTEAFF
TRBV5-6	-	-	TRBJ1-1	TGTGCCAACGAGACAGGAATGATGAACACTGAAGCTTTCTTT	CANETGMMNTEAFF
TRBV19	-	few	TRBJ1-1	TGTGCCAGTAGTATTTCTGTCACTGAAGCTTTCTTT	CASSISVTEAFF
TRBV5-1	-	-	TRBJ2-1	TGCGCCAGCAGCTTGGAACAAAGCTCCTACAATGAGCAGTTCTTC	CASSLEQSSYNEQFF